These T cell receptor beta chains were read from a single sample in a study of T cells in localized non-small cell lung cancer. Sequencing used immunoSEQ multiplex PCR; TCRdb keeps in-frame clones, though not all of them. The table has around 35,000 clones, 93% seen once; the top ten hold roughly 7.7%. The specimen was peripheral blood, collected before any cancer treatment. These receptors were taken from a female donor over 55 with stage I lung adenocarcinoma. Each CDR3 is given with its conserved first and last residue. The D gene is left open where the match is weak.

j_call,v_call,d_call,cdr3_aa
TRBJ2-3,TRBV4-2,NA,CASVRGGTDTQYF
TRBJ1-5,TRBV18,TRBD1,CASSPRDSSNQPQHF
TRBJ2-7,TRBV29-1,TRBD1,CSVQTGGVIREQYF
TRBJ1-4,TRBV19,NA,CASSAQDSRNEKLFF
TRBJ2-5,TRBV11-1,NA,CASSLAGGETQYF
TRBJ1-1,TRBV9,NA,CASSIPGTQKNTEAFF
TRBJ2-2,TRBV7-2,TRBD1,CASRPGTANTGELFF
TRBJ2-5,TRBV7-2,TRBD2,CASSLENSGRSRYF
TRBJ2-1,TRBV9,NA,CASSVGGRNHNEQFF
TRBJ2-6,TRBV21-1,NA,CASSKSETGALSGANVLTF
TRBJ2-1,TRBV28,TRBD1,CASSSSGTGRTNEQFF
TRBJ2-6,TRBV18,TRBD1,CASSSGTVAGANVLTF
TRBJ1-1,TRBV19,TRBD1,CASSLGQILATEAFF
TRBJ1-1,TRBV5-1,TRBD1,CASSLGQGSTEAFF
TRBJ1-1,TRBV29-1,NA,CSVEPRGNTEAFF
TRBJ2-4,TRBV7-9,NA,CASSLGRGAKNIQYF
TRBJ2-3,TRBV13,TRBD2,CASSSPPGLAGGSADTQYF
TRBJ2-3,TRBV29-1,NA,CSVARERDTQYF
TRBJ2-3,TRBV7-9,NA,CASSSKGTPRGPDTQYF
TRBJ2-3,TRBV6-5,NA,CASSYRSTLSDTQYF
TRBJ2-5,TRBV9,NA,CASSASPRAPGETQYF
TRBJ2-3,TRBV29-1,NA,CSVEKVTGSGTQYF
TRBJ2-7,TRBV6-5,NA,CASSYGGKGSYEQYF
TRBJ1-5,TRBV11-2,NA,CASSLSPLGGRNQPQHF
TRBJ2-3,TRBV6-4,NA,CASSDSGRLADTQYF
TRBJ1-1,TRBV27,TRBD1,CASWEDRPGLQAFF
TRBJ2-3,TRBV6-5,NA,CASSYNRGTDTQYF
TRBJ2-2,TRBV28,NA,CASSPYAGELFF
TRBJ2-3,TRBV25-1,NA,CASSVLASDTQYF
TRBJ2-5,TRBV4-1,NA,CASSQEGRRQETQYF
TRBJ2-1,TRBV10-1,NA,CASSERYEQFF
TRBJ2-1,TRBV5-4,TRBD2,CASRQRGDNEQFF
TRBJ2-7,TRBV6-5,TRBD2,CASSRGEGPYEQYF
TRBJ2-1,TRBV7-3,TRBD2,CASSLPAGVSNNEQFF
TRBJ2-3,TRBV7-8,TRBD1,CASSLDGQGSDTQYF
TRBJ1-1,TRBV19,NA,CASSMLVTGYTEAFF
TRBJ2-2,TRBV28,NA,CASSFQVGELFF
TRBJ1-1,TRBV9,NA,CASSVQGQMNTEAFF
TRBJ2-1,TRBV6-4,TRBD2,CASSPSGGNYNEQFF
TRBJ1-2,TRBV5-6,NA,CASSGGYGYTF
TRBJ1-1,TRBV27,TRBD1,CASSLSPGTGAEAFF
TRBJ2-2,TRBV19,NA,CASSQGWHTGELFF
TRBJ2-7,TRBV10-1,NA,CASTLIYEQYF
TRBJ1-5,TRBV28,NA,CASSPGAALRYQPQHF
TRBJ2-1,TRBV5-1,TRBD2,CASSLDGRPHNEQFF
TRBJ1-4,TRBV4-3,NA,CASRPHIRAEKLFF